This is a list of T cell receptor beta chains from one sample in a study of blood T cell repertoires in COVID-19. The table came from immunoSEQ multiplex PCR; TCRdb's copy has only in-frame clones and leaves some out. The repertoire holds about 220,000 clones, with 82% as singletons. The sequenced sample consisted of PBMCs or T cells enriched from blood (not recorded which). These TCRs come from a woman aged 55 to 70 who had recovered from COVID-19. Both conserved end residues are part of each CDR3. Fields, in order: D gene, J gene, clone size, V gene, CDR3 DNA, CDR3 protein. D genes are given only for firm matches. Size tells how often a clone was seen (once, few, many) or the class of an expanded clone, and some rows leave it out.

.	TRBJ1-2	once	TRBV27	TGTGCCAGCAGTAGCCAGACGCGACTAGGACACTATGGCTACACCTTC	CASSSQTRLGHYGYTF
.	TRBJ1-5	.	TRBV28	TGTGCCAGCAGCCCCGGGGGCAATCAGCCCCAGCATTTT	CASSPGGNQPQHF
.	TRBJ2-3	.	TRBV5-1	TGCGCCAGCAGCTTGGGAGGGAACGAGGATACGCAGTATTTT	CASSLGGNEDTQYF
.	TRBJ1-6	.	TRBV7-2	TGTGCCAGCAGCCGTGACATCCTAAATTCACCCCTCCACTTT	CASSRDILNSPLHF
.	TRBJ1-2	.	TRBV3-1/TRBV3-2	TGTGCCAGCAGCCAAGGGCCAAACTATGGCTACACCTTC	CASSQGPNYGYTF
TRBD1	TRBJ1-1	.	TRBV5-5	TGTGCCAGCAGCCGGGGACAGATGAACACTGAAGCTTTCTTT	CASSRGQMNTEAFF
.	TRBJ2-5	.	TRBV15	TGTGCCACCAGCAGAGGTGTAGGGGCGGAAGAGACCCAGTACTTC	CATSRGVGAEETQYF
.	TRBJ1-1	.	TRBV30	TGTGCCTGGAGTTTGGGGGGTACAGGTCTTCAGAACTTT	CAWSLGGTGLQNF
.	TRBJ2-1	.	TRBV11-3	TGTGCCAGCAGAGGGGGAGGGAACAATGAGCAGTTCTTC	CASRGGGNNEQFF
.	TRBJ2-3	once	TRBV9	TGTGCCAGCAGCGTTCGAGGATTTAGCACAGATACGCAGTATTTT	CASSVRGFSTDTQYF
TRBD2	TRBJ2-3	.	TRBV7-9	TGTGCCAGCAGCTTAAGCGGGGTGATCACAGATACGCAGTATTTT	CASSLSGVITDTQYF
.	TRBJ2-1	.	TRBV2	TGTGCCAGCAGCCGGAACGAGGTTGTTGAGCAGTTCTTC	CASSRNEVVEQFF
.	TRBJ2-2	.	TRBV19	TGTGCCAGTAGTATCCAGGGGTCCGGGGAGCTGTTTTTT	CASSIQGSGELFF
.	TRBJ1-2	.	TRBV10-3	TGTGCCATCAGTGATCCAGGGCTCGGTGGCTACACCTTC	CAISDPGLGGYTF
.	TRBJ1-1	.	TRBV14	TGTGCCAGCAGCCCCCGAACTCAAATCACTGAAGCTTTCTTT	CASSPRTQITEAFF
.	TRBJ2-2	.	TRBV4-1	TGCGCCAGCAGCCAAGACGACGCGGGGAACACCGGGGAGCTGTTTTTT	CASSQDDAGNTGELFF
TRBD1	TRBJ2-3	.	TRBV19	TGTGCCAGTAGCCGAGGGACAGGGGGCGTCAATACGCAGTATTTT	CASSRGTGGVNTQYF
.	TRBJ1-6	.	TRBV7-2	TGTGCCAGCAGCTTAAACCCAAACAGGTTCCCCCATAATTCACCCCTCCACTTT	CASSLNPNRFPHNSPLHF
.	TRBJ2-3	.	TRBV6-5	TGTGCCAGCAAACCCGGGTCCACAGATACGCAGTATTTT	CASKPGSTDTQYF
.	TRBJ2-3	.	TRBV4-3	TGCGCCAGCAGCCAAGATCGGGGGGCCAGGACAGATACGCAGTATTTT	CASSQDRGARTDTQYF
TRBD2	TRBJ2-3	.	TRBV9	TGTGCCAGCAGCGTAGTCCCAGCGGGAGGGTTGAATACGCAGTATTTT	CASSVVPAGGLNTQYF
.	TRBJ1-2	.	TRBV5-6	TGTGCCAGCAGCACAGCCGGCGCTGGCTACACCTTC	CASSTAGAGYTF
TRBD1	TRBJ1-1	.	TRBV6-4	TGTGCCAGCAAAAAACAGGGGATGAACACTGAAGCTTTCTTT	CASKKQGMNTEAFF
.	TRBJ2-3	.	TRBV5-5	TGTGCCAGCAGCTTAATAGGAGCGAGCACAGATACGCAGTATTTT	CASSLIGASTDTQYF
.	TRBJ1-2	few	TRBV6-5	TGTGCCAGCCGCCCAGATCAGGGTCCGTCTGGCTACACCTTC	CASRPDQGPSGYTF
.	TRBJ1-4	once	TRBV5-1	TGCGCCAGCAGCTGGGGGCTGTGGCAAGACGAAAAACTGTTTTTT	CASSWGLWQDEKLFF
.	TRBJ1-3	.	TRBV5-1	TGCGCCAGCAGCTTGGAAGGGGCGAGTCCGGGAAACACCATATATTTT	CASSLEGASPGNTIYF
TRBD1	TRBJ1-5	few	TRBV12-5	TGTGCTAGTGGCCCTGGACAGGGGAATCAGCCCCAGCATTTT	CASGPGQGNQPQHF
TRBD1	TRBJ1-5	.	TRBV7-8	TGTGCCAGCAGCCTAATTCCCGGGACAGGGGAAGGTCAGCCCCAGCATTTT	CASSLIPGTGEGQPQHF
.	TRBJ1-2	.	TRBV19	TGTGCCAGTACGGGAGAATTCTATGGCTACACCTTC	CASTGEFYGYTF
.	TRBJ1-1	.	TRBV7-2	TGTGCCAGCATCTATGCCCCGGGGGGCGCAAATTCTGAAGCTTTCTTT	CASIYAPGGANSEAFF
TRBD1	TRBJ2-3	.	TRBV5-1	TGCGCCAGCAGCTTACAAGGACAGGCTAGCACAGATACGCAGTATTTT	CASSLQGQASTDTQYF
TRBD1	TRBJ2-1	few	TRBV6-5	TGTGCCAGCAGCAAGGACAGGGGGGCCTACAATGAGCAGTTCTTC	CASSKDRGAYNEQFF
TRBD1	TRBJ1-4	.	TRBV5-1	TGCGCCAGCAGCCTGGGACAGACTAATGAAAAACTGTTTTTT	CASSLGQTNEKLFF
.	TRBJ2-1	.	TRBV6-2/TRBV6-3	TGTGCCAGCAGCCGCCGGACAGGCGGGGATGAGCAGTTCTTC	CASSRRTGGDEQFF
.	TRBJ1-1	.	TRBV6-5	TGTGCCAGCAAAGGGGACACTGAAGCTTTCTTT	CASKGDTEAFF
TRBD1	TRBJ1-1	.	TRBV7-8	TGTGCCAGCAGCTTGACAGGGTCGAACACTGAAGCTTTCTTT	CASSLTGSNTEAFF
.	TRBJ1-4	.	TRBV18	TGTGCCAGCTCACGCAAGGGAGTTAATGAAAAACTGTTTTTT	CASSRKGVNEKLFF
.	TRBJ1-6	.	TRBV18	TGTGCCAGCTCACCCCTCGGTGACAGTCCCCTCCACTTT	CASSPLGDSPLHF
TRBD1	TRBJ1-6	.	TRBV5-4	TGTGCCAGCAGCCTACAGGGGGCAAATTCACCCCTCCACTTT	CASSLQGANSPLHF